This passage covers 16 T cell receptor beta chains from one sample sequenced in a study of cytomegalovirus exposure and HLA in healthy donors. The PCR employed 60 Vbeta primers together with 13 Jbeta primers. TCRdb keeps only in-frame clones here, not all; method: immunoSEQ multiplex PCR. The repertoire holds approximately 70,000 clones, with about two thirds as singletons. The sample taken for sequencing was PBMCs. The source is a man aged 35-49 years in good health and CMV-seropositive.

This clone was counted only a few times. The chain's CDR3 is CASSPINRDRVRTDTQYF. The CDR3 DNA is TGTGCCAGCAGCCCCATTAACCGGGACAGGGTTCGGACAGATACGCAGTATTTT. The V call is TRBV5-5, the J call TRBJ2-3; 9 nucleotides line up with TRBD1. The CDR3 covers 18 residues. The germline gives CDR1 SGHKS, CDR2 YYEKEE (reference sequence). J was trimmed by 3 bases and V by 4 bases; bases with no gene match: 15.

The chain has TRBV2 and TRBJ2-7; TRBD1 agrees at 9 bases. The germline V gene encodes CDR1 SNHLY and CDR2 FYNNEI. J gave up 7 bases and V 7 bases, and 8 bases lay outside the gene matches. The CDR3 has 13 residues. The chain's CDR3 is CASKRQGVGEQYF. The CDR3 DNA reads as TGTGCCAGCAAAAGACAGGGGGTAGGAGAGCAGTACTTC. The entire variable domain, with the rest obtained from reference TRBV2 and TRBJ2-7, is as follows: EPEVTQTPSHQVTQMGQEVILRCVPISNHLYFYWYRQILGQKVEFLVSFYNNEISEKSEIFDDQFSVERPDGSNFTLKIRSTKLEDSAMYFCASKRQGVGEQYFGPGTRLTVT.

The rearrangement uses TRBV14 and TRBJ2-7; a weak D match, TRBD2 (5 bases). The CDR3 has 14 residues. Trimming shortened V by 3 bases and J by 2 bases, and 11 bases separated the two germline ends. The germline CDR1 and CDR2 sequences are SGHDN and FVKESK. CDR3 coding DNA: TGTGCCAGCAGCCATGCGGGCACGACCTACGAGCAGTACTTC. It codes for CASSHAGTTYEQYF. Full variable domain (rest looked up from reference TRBV14 and TRBJ2-7): EAGVTQFPSHSVIEKGQTVTLRCDPISGHDNLYWYRRVMGKEIKFLLHFVKESKQDESGMPNNRFLAERTGGTYSTLKVQPAELEDSGVYFCASSHAGTTYEQYFGPGTRLTVT.

Here the CDR3 DNA reads TGCGCCAGCAGCTTGGGGCTACAGGGGAACAGGGGCAATGAGCAGTTCTTC. This sequence encodes CASSLGLQGNRGNEQFF. This rearrangement joins TRBV5-1 to TRBJ2-1; 7 bases match TRBD1. This CDR3 comprises 17 residues. Germline V gives CDR1 SGHRS, CDR2 YFSETQ. V shed 0 bases and J 6 bases; nucleotides not matched to a gene: 12.

The chain uses TRBV7-3 and TRBJ2-5; 7 bases line up with TRBD1. The germline gives CDR1 SGHTA, CDR2 FQGTGA. This CDR3 spans 14 amino acids. Germline trimming cut 2 bases from V and 2 bases from J; bases unmatched to any gene: 2. The CDR3 loop reads CASSLARGQETQYF. DNA of the CDR3: TGTGCCAGCAGCTTAGCCAGGGGGCAAGAGACCCAGTACTTC.

The V call is TRBV27, the J call TRBJ1-5; D is ambiguous. Germline CDR1 is MNHEY and CDR2 is SMNVEV (reference sequence). This CDR3 has 16 amino acids. The V and J ends lost 3 bases and 0 bases respectively, with 12 bases between them. The CDR3 loop is CASSLEADYSNQPQHF. The DNA for the CDR3 is TGTGCCAGCAGTTTGGAGGCGGATTATAGCAATCAGCCCCAGCATTTT.

The CDR3 region is CASSINREKLFF. In nucleotides, the CDR3 is TGTGCCAGCAGCATAAACCGGGAAAAACTGTTTTTT. This chain links TRBV2 with TRBJ1-4, with D unresolved. Germline values: CDR1 SNHLY, CDR2 FYNNEI. With 6 bases removed from V and 8 bases from J, the gap between germline ends came to 10 bases. The CDR3 covers 12 residues.

This rearrangement joins TRBV9 to TRBJ2-2; 8 bases agree with TRBD2. Looked up from germline, CDR1 is SGDLS and CDR2 is YYNGEE. CDR3 length: 15 amino acids. V shed 4 bases and J 6 bases; nucleotides not matched to a gene: 8. The DNA for the CDR3 is TGTGCCAGCAGCCCGGGGGGGCTGGATGCCGGGGAGCTGTTTTTT. This gives the protein CASSPGGLDAGELFF.

The rearrangement joins TRBV2 to TRBJ1-1, with a possible D match to TRBD1 (5 bases). CDR3 length: 15 amino acids. Deletions cut 0 bases from V and 4 bases from J, with 12 bases between. Per the germline V gene, CDR1 is SNHLY and CDR2 is FYNNEI. This CDR3 is CASSEAGTGVTEAFF. The CDR3 DNA is TGTGCCAGCAGTGAAGCTGGAACAGGCGTCACTGAAGCTTTCTTT. Filled out from reference TRBV2 and TRBJ1-1, the complete variable domain reads EPEVTQTPSHQVTQMGQEVILRCVPISNHLYFYWYRQILGQKVEFLVSFYNNEISEKSEIFDDQFSVERPDGSNFTLKIRSTKLEDSAMYFCASSEAGTGVTEAFFGQGTRLTVV.

This chain connects TRBV6-1 to TRBJ2-7; D is possibly TRBD2 (5 bases). Germline V gene sequence: CDR1 MNHNS, CDR2 SASEGT. This CDR3 comprises 15 residues. The V end lost 1 base, the J end lost 7 bases, and 17 bases lay between the germline ends. CDR3 DNA sequence: TGTGCCAGCAGTGAAGTCGAACTAGGGAGCGGTGAGCAGTACTTC. Translating gives CASSEVELGSGEQYF.

The V and J genes are TRBV2 and TRBJ2-5; 7 nucleotides match TRBD2. The CDR3 is 15 residues long. Germline CDR1 reads SNHLY; CDR2 reads FYNNEI. V lost 2 bases, J lost 5 bases, and 8 bases stayed unmatched. The CDR3 DNA reads as TGTGCCAGCAGTGAACCCCGGGGGGTGGGGGAGACCCAGTACTTC. Residues: CASSEPRGVGETQYF.

The chain has TRBV10-3 and TRBJ2-3, with 11 nucleotides matching TRBD2. CDR3 length: 15 amino acids. In germline, CDR1 is ENHRY, CDR2 SYGVKD. The ends lost 3 bases at V and 4 bases at J; junction bases unmatched: 3. CDR3 protein: CAISDGTSGSDTQYF. CDR3 DNA: TGTGCCATCAGTGACGGGACTAGCGGTTCAGATACGCAGTATTTT.

This clone was detected only a few times. V and J are TRBV5-6 and TRBJ1-1, with D possibly matching TRBD1 (6 bases). The V gene's germline CDR1 is SGHDT and CDR2 YYEEEE. The CDR3 loop spans 15 amino acids. V lost 2 bases and J 1 base, leaving 12 bases between the germline ends. The CDR3: CASSFQGRWNTEAFF. The CDR3 DNA sequence: TGTGCCAGCAGCTTTCAGGGGCGATGGAACACTGAAGCTTTCTTT.

The chain links TRBV5-1 to TRBJ2-7; 8 nucleotides align to TRBD1. This CDR3 has 14 residues. The germline V gene has CDR1 SGHRS and CDR2 YFSETQ. V trimming: 4 bases; J trimming: 7 bases; junction bases outside the gene matches: 10. The CDR3: CASSIGQGDGEQYF. CDR3 nucleotides: TGCGCCAGCAGCATCGGACAGGGCGATGGGGAGCAGTACTTC.

This rearrangement joins TRBV9 to TRBJ2-2; possibly TRBD2 for D (5 bases). The CDR3 sequence is 13 residues long. The germline V gene encodes CDR1 SGDLS and CDR2 YYNGEE. Deletions cut 4 bases from V and 7 bases from J, with 11 bases between. CDR3 region: CASSPFEGGELFF. The CDR3 region has the DNA TGTGCCAGCAGCCCCTTCGAGGGCGGGGAGCTGTTTTTT.

Notes on this clone: The junction shows a germline mismatch at one end, possibly a read error. The V gene is TRBV7-9, the J gene TRBJ1-2; D unclear. Germline CDR1 and CDR2: SEHNR and FQNEAQ (reference sequence). The CDR3 is made up of 17 amino acids. In DNA form, the CDR3 reads TGTTCCAGCAGCTTAGCTCATATCGCAGGTGCAAACTATGGCTACACCTTC. This codes for CSSSLAHIAGANYGYTF. The variable domain in full, completed from reference TRBV7-9 and TRBJ1-2, reads DTGVSQNPRHKITKRGQNVTFRCDPISEHNRLYWYRQTLGQGPEFLTYFQNEAQLEKSRLLSDRFSAERPKGSFSTLEIQRTEQGDSAMYLCSSSLAHIAGANYGYTFGSGTRLTVV.